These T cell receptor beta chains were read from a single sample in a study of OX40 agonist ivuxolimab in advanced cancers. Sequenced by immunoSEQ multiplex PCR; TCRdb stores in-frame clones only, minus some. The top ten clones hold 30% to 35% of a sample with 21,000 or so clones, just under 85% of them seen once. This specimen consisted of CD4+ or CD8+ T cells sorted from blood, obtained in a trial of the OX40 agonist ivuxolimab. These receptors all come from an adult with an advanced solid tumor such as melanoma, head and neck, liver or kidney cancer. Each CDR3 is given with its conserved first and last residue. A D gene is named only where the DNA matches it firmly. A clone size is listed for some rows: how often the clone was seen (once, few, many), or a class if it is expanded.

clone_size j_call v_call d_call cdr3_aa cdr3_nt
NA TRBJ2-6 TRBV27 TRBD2 CASSFLAGGTGANVLTF TGTGCCAGCAGTTTTTTAGCGGGAGGGACTGGGGCCAACGTCCTGACTTTC
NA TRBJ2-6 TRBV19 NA CASSPRQGFGANVLTF TGTGCCAGTAGCCCTCGGCAGGGCTTCGGGGCCAACGTCCTGACTTTC
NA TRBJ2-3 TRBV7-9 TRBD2 CASRGLAGSADTQYF TGTGCCAGCAGGGGACTAGCGGGATCGGCAGATACGCAGTATTTT
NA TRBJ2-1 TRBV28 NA CASSPSSEQFF TGTGCCAGCAGTCCCTCTAGCGAGCAGTTCTTC
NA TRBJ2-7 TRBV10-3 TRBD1 CAISPRTGWNEQYF TGTGCCATCAGCCCCCGGACAGGTTGGAACGAGCAGTACTTC
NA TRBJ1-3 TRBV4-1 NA CASSQEWTAGNTIYF TGCGCCAGCAGCCAAGAGTGGACAGCTGGAAACACCATATATTTT
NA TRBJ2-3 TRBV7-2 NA CASSSTAGRRNTQYF TGTGCCAGCAGCTCCACCGCCGGCCGGCGGAATACGCAGTATTTT
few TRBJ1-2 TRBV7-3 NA CASSLTANYGYTF TGTGCCAGCAGCTTAACGGCTAACTATGGCTACACCTTC
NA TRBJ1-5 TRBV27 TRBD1 CASSSWAGQGVVQPQHF TGTGCCAGCAGTTCTTGGGCAGGGCAGGGGGTGGTTCAGCCCCAGCATTTT
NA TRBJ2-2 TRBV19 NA CASSKDTGELFF TGTGCCAGTAGTAAGGACACCGGGGAGCTGTTTTTT
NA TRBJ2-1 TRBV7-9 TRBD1 CASRSGTGGINEQFF TGTGCCAGCAGATCCGGGACAGGGGGCATCAATGAGCAGTTCTTC
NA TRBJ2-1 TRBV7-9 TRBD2 CASSDLAGGHNEQFF TGTGCCAGCAGCGACCTAGCGGGAGGTCACAATGAGCAGTTCTTC
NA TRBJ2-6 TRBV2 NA CASTEDFSGANVLTF TGTGCCAGCACCGAGGACTTCTCTGGGGCCAACGTCCTGACTTTC
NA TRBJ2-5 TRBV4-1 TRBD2 CASSQLAGETQYF TGCGCCAGCAGCCAACTAGCGGGAGAGACCCAGTACTTC
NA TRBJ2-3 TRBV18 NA CASSPWVDSTDTQYF TGTGCCAGCTCACCATGGGTCGACAGCACAGATACGCAGTATTTT
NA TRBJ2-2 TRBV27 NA CASSLYRPTGELFF TGTGCCAGCAGTTTATACAGACCCACCGGGGAGCTGTTTTTT
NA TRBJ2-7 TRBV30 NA CAWSAWEIANEQYF TGTGCCTGGAGTGCTTGGGAAATTGCAAACGAGCAGTACTTC
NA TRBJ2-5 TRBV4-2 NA CASSQGEVGQETQYF TGTGCCAGCAGCCAAGGGGAGGTCGGCCAAGAGACCCAGTACTTC
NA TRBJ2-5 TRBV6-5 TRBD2 CASSFRLAEEQETQYF TGTGCCAGCAGTTTCCGACTAGCGGAGGAGCAGGAGACCCAGTACTTC
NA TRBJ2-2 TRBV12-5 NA CASGQFNRDQDTGELFF TGTGCTAGTGGTCAGTTTAATCGGGACCAGGACACCGGGGAGCTGTTTTTT
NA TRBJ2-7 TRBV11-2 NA CASSLETFSEQYF TGTGCCAGCAGCTTAGAAACTTTCTCAGAGCAGTACTTC
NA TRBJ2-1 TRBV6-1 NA CASSSRDPLPYEQFF TGTGCCAGCAGTAGCCGGGACCCCCTACCCTATGAGCAGTTCTTC
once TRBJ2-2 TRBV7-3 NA CASSSASGELFF TGTGCCAGCAGCTCTGCCTCCGGGGAGCTGTTTTTT
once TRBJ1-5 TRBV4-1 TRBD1 CASSQGDRVNPRMSQHF TGCGCCAGCAGCCAAGGGGACAGGGTTAACCCCAGAATGTCCCAGCATTTT
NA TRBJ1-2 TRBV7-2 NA CASSTRAQVANYGYTF TGTGCCAGCAGCACAAGAGCTCAAGTGGCTAACTATGGCTACACCTTC
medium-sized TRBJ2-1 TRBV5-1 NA CASSLGGGYNEQFF TGCGCCAGCAGCTTGGGAGGCGGGTACAATGAGCAGTTCTTC
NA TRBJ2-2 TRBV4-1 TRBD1 CASSRQGTGELFF TGCGCCAGCAGCCGACAGGGAACCGGGGAGCTGTTTTTT
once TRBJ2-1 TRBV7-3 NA CASSATGRPYNEQFF TGTGCCAGCAGCGCGACAGGTCGGCCCTACAATGAGCAGTTCTTC
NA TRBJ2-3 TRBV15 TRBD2 CATSRAAGGDEPGLAGPTDTQYF TGTGCCACCAGCAGAGCAGCGGGCGGGGACGAACCCGGGCTAGCGGGACCCACAGATACGCAGTATTTT
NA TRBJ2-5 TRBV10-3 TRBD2 CAISDPGLAEQMSETQYF TGTGCCATCAGTGACCCGGGACTAGCGGAGCAGATGAGTGAGACCCAGTACTTC
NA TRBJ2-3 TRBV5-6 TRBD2 CASSVGLARSTDTQYF TGTGCCAGCAGCGTAGGACTAGCGAGAAGCACAGATACGCAGTATTTT